One and the same sample provided the 19 T cell receptor beta chains below, sequenced in a study of CD8 T cells in ankylosing spondylitis. TCRdb re-called the 5' RACE reads with MiXCR, one entry per CDR3 protein. The sample shows over 100,000 distinct CDR3 sequences, more than 9.5% of them seen only once. Sequenced: blood, either unsorted or a sorted T cell fraction (not recorded which). The receptors come from a female donor with ankylosing spondylitis or in good health (not recorded which).

At least ten counts were recorded for this clonotype. This chain uses TRBV6-1 with TRBJ1-1, with D unclear. Germline V gene data show CDR1 as MNHNS and CDR2 as SASEGT. The CDR3 consists of 13 residues. V dropped 5 bases and J dropped 1 base, with 8 bases sitting between them. CDR3 sequence: CASSRPENTEAFF. The CDR3 coding sequence is TGTGCCAGCAGTAGGCCGGAGAACACTGAAGCTTTCTTT.

This clonotype has a count of ten or more. The genes are TRBV15 and TRBJ1-3; D remains unclear. V dropped 0 bases and J dropped 2 bases, with 8 bases sitting between them. The CDR3 loop spans 15 amino acids. Germline CDR1 LNHNV, CDR2 YYDKDF (reference sequence). The CDR3: CATSRDLGTGNTIYF. CDR3 in DNA: TGTGCCACCAGCAGAGATCTAGGAACTGGAAACACCATATATTTT.

This clonotype was counted ten times or more. The gene calls are TRBV12-3 or TRBV12-4 and TRBJ2-1; D remains ambiguous. V was cut by 3 bases and J by 3 bases, with 15 bases left in between. The CDR3 is 16 residues long. DNA for the CDR3: TGTGCCAGCAGTTTGGGTCTTACAAGAATCTACAATGAGCAGTTCTTC. Translation gives CASSLGLTRIYNEQFF.

This clonotype has a count of ten or more. This rearrangement joins TRBV29-1 to TRBJ2-4, with D maybe TRBD1 (5 bases). The CDR3 is 13 amino acids. CDR1 is SQVTM, CDR2 ANQGSEA, per germline. Trimming took off 7 bases at V and 2 bases at J, with 12 bases between the two ends. The CDR3: CSAMTESKNIQYF. The CDR3 nucleotides read TGCAGCGCGATGACAGAATCCAAAAACATTCAGTACTTC.

Only a few counts were recorded for this clonotype. A clone one base away is much larger, so this may be a read error. The rearrangement joins TRBV12-3 or TRBV12-4 to TRBJ1-1, with D unclear. Deletions cut 8 bases from V and 0 bases from J, with 10 bases between. This CDR3 is built from 13 residues. CDR3 loop: CASEQKMNTEAFF. The CDR3 coding sequence is TGTGCCAGCGAACAAAAGATGAACACTGAAGCTTTCTTT.

This clonotype was detected ten times or more. This chain uses TRBV7-9 with TRBJ2-1, with 9 bases fitting TRBD2. Germline V CDR1 and CDR2: SEHNR, FQNEAQ (reference sequence). V was pared by 10 bases and J by 9 bases, with 13 bases of the junction left unmatched. This CDR3 is built from 14 residues. For the CDR3, the DNA is TGTGCCACCTCCCCCCCAGCGGGAGGAACTGAGCAGTTCTTC. Translating it yields CATSPPAGGTEQFF.

The rearrangement uses TRBV6-5 and TRBJ2-7, with TRBD2 identical over 13 bases. Germline loops: CDR1 MNHEY, CDR2 SVGAGI. The CDR3 has 17 amino acids. V lost 6 bases to trimming and J lost 3 bases; unmatched junction nucleotides: 11. The CDR3 coding sequence is TGTGCCAGCAGCCCAGGACTAGCGGGGGTAGCGGTCTACGAGCAGTACTTC. Amino acid sequence: CASSPGLAGVAVYEQYF.

The chain uses TRBV20-1 and TRBJ1-1; TRBD1 is a possible D gene (6 bases). Trimming left V 0 bases short and J 1 base short, with 12 bases between. CDR1 and CDR2 from the germline V gene are DFQATT and SNEGSKA (reference sequence). CDR3 size: 15 residues. The CDR3 sequence is CSARDKSTGNTEAFF. CDR3 sequence (DNA): TGCAGTGCTAGAGATAAGTCGACAGGGAACACTGAAGCTTTCTTT.

This clonotype was detected many times. V usage is TRBV6-5 and J usage is TRBJ2-2; tentative D call: TRBD1 (5 bases). V was shortened by 4 bases and J by 4 bases, with 13 bases between the two germline ends. Per the germline V gene, CDR1 is MNHEY and CDR2 is SVGAGI. The CDR3 covers 15 residues. The CDR3 DNA reads TGTGCCAGCAGTTTCCTAGGGGCCGCCACCGGGGAGCTGTTTTTT. Amino acid sequence: CASSFLGAATGELFF.

This clonotype has a count of ten or more. This sequence joins TRBV11-2 and TRBJ2-1; TRBD2 might be the D (5 bases). CDR1 is SGHAT, CDR2 FQNNGV, per germline. V gave up 2 bases and J gave up 4 bases, with 15 bases separating them. The CDR3 extends over 16 amino acids. The CDR3 DNA sequence: TGTGCCAGCAGCTTAACGGCGGGCCTGGGGTACAATGAGCAGTTCTTC. Amino acids: CASSLTAGLGYNEQFF.

The V gene is TRBV29-1, the J gene TRBJ2-5, with 7 bases matching TRBD1. V was clipped by 7 bases and J by 2 bases; unmatched bases: 7. CDR1 and CDR2 (germline): SQVTM, ANQGSEA. The CDR3 sequence is 13 residues long. CDR3 amino acids: CSARTGPQETQYF. The CDR3 bases are TGCAGCGCCAGGACAGGACCTCAAGAGACCCAGTACTTC.

The chain joins TRBV2 to TRBJ2-7, with 11 bases fitting TRBD2. This CDR3 is 14 amino acids long. Germline trimming cut 7 bases from V and 4 bases from J; bases unmatched to any gene: 6. CDR1 is SNHLY and CDR2 is FYNNEI in the germline V gene. Written as DNA, the CDR3 is TGTGCCAGCAAAACTAGCGGGAGTAAATACGAGCAGTACTTC. Protein product: CASKTSGSKYEQYF. The whole variable domain, filled in from reference TRBV2 and TRBJ2-7, reads EPEVTQTPSHQVTQMGQEVILRCVPISNHLYFYWYRQILGQKVEFLVSFYNNEISEKSEIFDDQFSVERPDGSNFTLKIRSTKLEDSAMYFCASKTSGSKYEQYFGPGTRLTVT.

In its sample, this clonotype was seen many times. The chain couples TRBV13 to TRBJ2-7; 11 positions match TRBD2. With V trimmed by 4 bases and J by 0 bases, 5 bases remained unmatched. Germline CDR1 reads PRHDT; CDR2 reads FYEKMQ (reference sequence). The CDR3 is 16 residues long. Written as DNA, the CDR3 is TGTGCCAGCAGCTCAACCGGGACTAGCGGCTCCTACGAGCAGTACTTC. Amino acid sequence: CASSSTGTSGSYEQYF.

Many counts were recorded for this clonotype. The chain links TRBV19 to TRBJ1-6, with D possibly TRBD1 on 6 matching bases. This CDR3 spans 17 amino acids. V lost 3 bases and J 14 bases, leaving 26 bases between the germline ends. Germline loops: CDR1 LNHDA, CDR2 SQIVND (reference sequence). CDR3 amino acids: CASSIDSGTSPLIALHF. CDR3 DNA: TGTGCCAGTAGTATCGATTCCGGGACATCCCCCTTAATAGCCCTCCACTTT.

This clonotype was counted ten times or more. The chain is built from TRBV6-2 or TRBV6-3 and TRBJ1-5, with a weak D call TRBD1 (6 bases). Deletions cut 2 bases from V and 4 bases from J, with 12 bases between. This CDR3 has 15 residues. Looked up from germline, CDR1 is MNHEY and CDR2 is SVGEGT. The CDR3 DNA reads as TGTGCCAGCAGTTACGTGTCGGGGGCAAATCAGCCCCAGCATTTT. It yields the protein CASSYVSGANQPQHF.

This clonotype appeared many times. This chain joins TRBV29-1 and TRBJ1-1, with no clear D. The CDR3 consists of 14 residues. Germline V gene lookup returns CDR1 SQVTM and CDR2 ANQGSEA. V lost 6 bases to trimming and J lost 2 bases, with 16 bases between them. CDR3 nucleotide sequence: TGCAGCGTAACCTTCCTGGCAGATAACACTGAAGCTTTCTTT. Amino acids: CSVTFLADNTEAFF.

This clonotype was counted many times. The chain links TRBV25-1 to TRBJ1-1; the match to TRBD1 covers 7 bases. From germline, CDR1 is MGHDK and CDR2 SYGVNS. The V and J ends lost 4 bases and 5 bases, in that order; junction bases with no gene match: 7. The length of the CDR3 is 14 residues. As DNA, the CDR3 is TGTGCCAGCAGTGCCGACAGGGATGGAACTGAAGCTTTCTTT. Its protein is CASSADRDGTEAFF.

This clonotype was picked up many times. The V and J genes are TRBV7-8 and TRBJ2-7; D gene unclear. The CDR3 sequence is 13 residues long. The germline V and J ends were trimmed by 1 base and 2 bases, with 6 bases remaining between them. CDR1 is SGHVS, CDR2 FQNEAQ, per germline. This CDR3 reads CASSLVDPYEQYF. CDR3 DNA: TGTGCCAGCAGCTTAGTGGATCCCTACGAGCAGTACTTC.

This clonotype was seen at least ten times. The rearrangement links TRBV6-5 to TRBJ1-1; the D gene is possibly TRBD1 (6 bases). CDR1 and CDR2 from the germline V gene are MNHEY and SVGAGI. The CDR3 extends over 14 amino acids. Trimming removed 6 bases from V and 4 bases from J, with 15 bases in between. This chain's CDR3 is CASSPNPGATEAFF. The CDR3 bases are TGTGCCAGCAGCCCCAATCCGGGGGCCACTGAAGCTTTCTTT.